The rows below give T cell receptor beta chains drawn from one sample of a study of T cells in Graves' hyperthyroidism and ophthalmopathy. TCRdb called the multiplex PCR reads again in MiXCR, with one record for every CDR3 protein. Found here are under 450,000 distinct CDR3 sequences, less than 20% of them singletons; the top ten hold roughly 14%. Material: blood. The origin of the receptors is a woman between 18 and 29 years old with Graves' hyperthyroidism. Each CDR3 is given with its conserved first and last residue. A D gene is named only where the DNA matches it firmly. Size is stated for part of the rows, as once, few or many counts, or as a class when the clone is expanded.

V gene	J gene	D gene	clone size	CDR3 DNA	CDR3 protein
TRBV11-2	TRBJ2-5	NA	many	TGTGCCAGCAGCCTCCTTAGGACTGGACAAGAGACCCAGTACTTC	CASSLLRTGQETQYF
TRBV7-2	TRBJ2-5	NA	many	TGTGCCAGCAGCCCCGGCCAGACTGCGTACTTC	CASSPGQTAYF
TRBV12-3/TRBV12-4	TRBJ2-1	TRBD2	many	TGTGCCAGCAGACGTGGACTAGGAGACTCCTACAATGAGCAGTTCTTC	CASRRGLGDSYNEQFF
TRBV20-1	TRBJ2-3	TRBD2	NA	TGCAGCGTTGGCCCTAGCGGGAGAAGCCCAGATACGCAGTATTTT	CSVGPSGRSPDTQYF
TRBV7-3	TRBJ2-1	NA	NA	TGTGCCAGCAGCTCCCAGGGTGTGCGGATGAGCTCCTACAATGAGCAGTTCTTC	CASSSQGVRMSSYNEQFF
TRBV12-3/TRBV12-4	TRBJ2-2	TRBD1	many	TGTGCCAGCAGTCGACCGGGACAGGGTCTCCCCGGGGAGCTGTTTTTT	CASSRPGQGLPGELFF
TRBV27	TRBJ1-5	NA	NA	TGTGCCAGCAGTACTAACAGGGAGGACAATCAGCCCCAGCATTTT	CASSTNREDNQPQHF
TRBV27	TRBJ2-1	NA	many	TGTGCCAGCAGTCCCCGTTGGCCAAACCAGCCCCCCAATGAGCAGTTCTTC	CASSPRWPNQPPNEQFF
TRBV28	TRBJ1-2	TRBD1	many	TGTGCCAGCAGGACAGGGGCGGCCTATGGCTACACCTTC	CASRTGAAYGYTF
TRBV14	TRBJ2-2	TRBD2	few	TGTGCCAGCACCAATGGACTAGCGGGGGCCAACACCGGGGAGCTGTTTTTT	CASTNGLAGANTGELFF
TRBV19	TRBJ1-1	NA	many	TGTGCCAGTAGTATAGTGGGCACCGCGAACACTGAAGCTTTCTTT	CASSIVGTANTEAFF
TRBV5-4	TRBJ1-1	NA	few	TGTGCCAGCAGCATCCCGGGACGGGGTCGATCGGTCTACAACACTGAAGCTTTCTTT	CASSIPGRGRSVYNTEAFF
TRBV6-1	TRBJ2-5	NA	many	TGTGCCAGCAGTTCGGTCAACCAAGAGACCCAGTACTTC	CASSSVNQETQYF
TRBV20-1	TRBJ1-1	TRBD1	NA	TGCAGTACCTGGGACAGGGGAGCTTTCTTT	CSTWDRGAFF
TRBV5-5	TRBJ2-1	TRBD2	NA	TGTGCCAGCAGGTATCGAGCGGGAGATAATGAGCAGTTCTTC	CASRYRAGDNEQFF
TRBV6-1	TRBJ2-2	TRBD1	few	TGTGCCAGCAGTGAATACTCCGGGACAGGGGGTGGGGGGGAGCTGTTTTTT	CASSEYSGTGGGGELFF
TRBV3-1	TRBJ2-1	NA	many	TGTGCCAGCAGCTACCGGGCCTACAATGAGCAGTTCTTC	CASSYRAYNEQFF
TRBV18	TRBJ2-1	TRBD1	NA	TGTGCCAGCTCACCTATCACAGGGGACCGGAGGTACAATGAGCAGTTCTTC	CASSPITGDRRYNEQFF
TRBV6-6	TRBJ1-1	NA	many	TGTGCCAGCAGTTACTCGGGGCTAATGAACACTGAAGCTTTCTTT	CASSYSGLMNTEAFF
TRBV7-2	TRBJ1-1	NA	many	TGTGCCAGCAGCTCAGCAGTATTGAACACTGAAGCTTTCTTT	CASSSAVLNTEAFF
TRBV13	TRBJ2-7	TRBD1	many	TGTGCCAGCAGCCCCCGGACAGGGGTTTACGAGCAGTACTTC	CASSPRTGVYEQYF
TRBV28	TRBJ2-7	TRBD2	many	TGTGCCAGCAGTCTACGACTAGCGGACTCCTCCTACGAGCAGTACTTC	CASSLRLADSSYEQYF
TRBV15	TRBJ2-5	TRBD1	NA	TGTGCCACCAGCAGAAAATTAACAGGGGGCAGGGGAGAGACCCAGTACTTC	CATSRKLTGGRGETQYF
TRBV3-1	TRBJ1-1	NA	many	TGTGCCAGCAGCCAAGACCCAGGGTCAGCTTTCTTT	CASSQDPGSAFF
TRBV20-1	TRBJ2-3	TRBD2	many	TGCAGTGCGCGGGCACGACTAGCGGGTTGGGCAGATACGCAGTATTTT	CSARARLAGWADTQYF
TRBV4-3	TRBJ1-3	NA	NA	TGCGCCAGCAGCCAAGTCCGCGTGGAGGGTGCTCGCTCTGGAAACACCATATATTTT	CASSQVRVEGARSGNTIYF